This T cell receptor beta chain is from a study of shared clonotypes between healthy human individuals. This table comes from immunoSEQ multiplex PCR, and its TCRdb copy is limited to in-frame clones, with some not included. The sample holds around 1.6 million clones, around 98% seen once. The specimen was naive CD4+ T cells sorted from blood. This sample's subset: CD45RA+ positively selected. This sequence originates from a man in his thirties or forties in good health.

The CDR3 loop reads CASSLSVFGNQPQHF. In DNA, the CDR3 is TGTGCCAGCAGCTTGTCCGTATTTGGCAATCAGCCCCAGCATTTT. The V and J genes are TRBV5-6 and TRBJ1-5; D is ambiguous. V shed 1 base and J shed 2 bases, with 10 bases lying between them. The CDR3 spans 15 residues. Germline CDR1 and CDR2: SGHDT and YYEEEE.